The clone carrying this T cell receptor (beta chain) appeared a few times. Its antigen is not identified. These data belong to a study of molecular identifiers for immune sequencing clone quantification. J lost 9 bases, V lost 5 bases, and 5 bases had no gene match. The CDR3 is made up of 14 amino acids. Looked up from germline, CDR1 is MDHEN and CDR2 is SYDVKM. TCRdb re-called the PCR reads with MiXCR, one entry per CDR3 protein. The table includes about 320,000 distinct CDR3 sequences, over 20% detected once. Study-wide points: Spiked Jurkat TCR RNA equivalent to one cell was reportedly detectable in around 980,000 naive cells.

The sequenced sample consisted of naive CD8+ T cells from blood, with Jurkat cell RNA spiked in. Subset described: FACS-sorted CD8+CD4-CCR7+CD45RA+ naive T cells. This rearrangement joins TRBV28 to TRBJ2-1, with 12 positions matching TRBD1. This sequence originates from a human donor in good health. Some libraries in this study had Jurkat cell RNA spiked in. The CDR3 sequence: CASSPGQGASEQFF. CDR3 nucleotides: TGTGCCAGCAGTCCGGGACAGGGGGCAAGTGAGCAGTTCTTC.